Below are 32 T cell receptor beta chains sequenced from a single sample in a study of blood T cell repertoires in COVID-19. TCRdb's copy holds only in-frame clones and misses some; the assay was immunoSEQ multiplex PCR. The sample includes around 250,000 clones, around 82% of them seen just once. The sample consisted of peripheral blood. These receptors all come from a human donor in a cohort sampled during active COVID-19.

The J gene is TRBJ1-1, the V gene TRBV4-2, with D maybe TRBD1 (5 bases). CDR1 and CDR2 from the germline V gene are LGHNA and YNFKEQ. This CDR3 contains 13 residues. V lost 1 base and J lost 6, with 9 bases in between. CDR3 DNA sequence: TGTGCCAGCAGCCAAGGGGGCTGGGCTGAAGCTTTCTTT. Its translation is CASSQGGWAEAFF.

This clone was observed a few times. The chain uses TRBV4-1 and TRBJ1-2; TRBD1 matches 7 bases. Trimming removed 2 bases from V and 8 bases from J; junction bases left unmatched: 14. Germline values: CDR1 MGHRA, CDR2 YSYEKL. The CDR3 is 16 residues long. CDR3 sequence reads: CASSQRSVGGREGYTF. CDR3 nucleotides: TGCGCCAGCAGCCAACGATCCGTAGGGGGCCGGGAGGGCTACACCTTC.

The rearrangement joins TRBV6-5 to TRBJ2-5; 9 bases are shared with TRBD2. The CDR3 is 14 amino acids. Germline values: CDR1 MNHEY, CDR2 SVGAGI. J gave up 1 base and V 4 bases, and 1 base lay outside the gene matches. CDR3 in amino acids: CASSLAGAQETQYF. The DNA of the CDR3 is TGTGCCAGCAGTTTAGCGGGGGCCCAAGAGACCCAGTACTTC.

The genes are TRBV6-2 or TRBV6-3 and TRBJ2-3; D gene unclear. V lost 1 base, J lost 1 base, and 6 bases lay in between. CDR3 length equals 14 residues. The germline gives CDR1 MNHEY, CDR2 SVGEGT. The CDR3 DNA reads TGTGCCAGCAGTTACTTCGGTGGCACAGATACGCAGTATTTT. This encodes CASSYFGGTDTQYF.

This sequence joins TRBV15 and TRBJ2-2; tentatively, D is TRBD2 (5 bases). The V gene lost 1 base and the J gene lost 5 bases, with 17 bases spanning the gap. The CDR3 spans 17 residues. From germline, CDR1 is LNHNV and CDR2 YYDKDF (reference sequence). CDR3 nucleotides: TGTGCCACCAGCAGAGTCGGCTTGCTTAGGAGGACCGGGGAGCTGTTTTTT. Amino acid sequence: CATSRVGLLRRTGELFF. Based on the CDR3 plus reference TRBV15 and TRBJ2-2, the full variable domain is DAMVIQNPRYQVTQFGKPVTLSCSQTLNHNVMYWYQQKSSQAPKLLFHYYDKDFNNEADTPDNFQSRRPNTSFCFLDIRSPGLGDTAMYLCATSRVGLLRRTGELFFGEGSRLTVL.

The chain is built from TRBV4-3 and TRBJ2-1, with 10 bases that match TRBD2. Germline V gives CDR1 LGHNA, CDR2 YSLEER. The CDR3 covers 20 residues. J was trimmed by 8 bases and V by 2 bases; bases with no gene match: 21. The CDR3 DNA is TGCGCCAGCAGCCAAAACCCTGGAGGAACTAGCGGGGCTTCAGCAGATGAGCAGTTCTTC. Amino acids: CASSQNPGGTSGASADEQFF.

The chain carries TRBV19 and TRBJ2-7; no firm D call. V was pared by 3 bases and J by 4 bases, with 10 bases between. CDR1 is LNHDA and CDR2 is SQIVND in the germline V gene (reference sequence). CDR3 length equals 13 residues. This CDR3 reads CASSMALGYEQYF. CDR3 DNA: TGTGCCAGTAGTATGGCTCTTGGTTACGAGCAGTACTTC.

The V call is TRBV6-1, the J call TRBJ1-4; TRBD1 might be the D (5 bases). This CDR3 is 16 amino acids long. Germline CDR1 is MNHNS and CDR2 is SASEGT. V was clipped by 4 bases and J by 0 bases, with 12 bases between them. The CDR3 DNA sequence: TGTGCCAGCAGTGTAGTCCAGGGTGCAACTAATGAAAAACTGTTTTTT. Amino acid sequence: CASSVVQGATNEKLFF.

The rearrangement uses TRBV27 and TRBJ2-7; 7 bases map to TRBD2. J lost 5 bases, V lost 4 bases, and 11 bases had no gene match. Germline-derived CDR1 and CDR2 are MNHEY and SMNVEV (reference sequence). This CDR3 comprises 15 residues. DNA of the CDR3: TGTGCCAGCAGTTGGGCGGGAGTAGGGCCCAACGAGCAGTACTTC. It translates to CASSWAGVGPNEQYF.

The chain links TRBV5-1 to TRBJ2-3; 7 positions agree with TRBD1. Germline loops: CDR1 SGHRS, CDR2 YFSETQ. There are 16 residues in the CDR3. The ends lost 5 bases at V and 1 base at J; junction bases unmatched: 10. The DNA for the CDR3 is TGCGCCAGCAGAGGCGGACCCACAGGGGGCACAGATACGCAGTATTTT. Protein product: CASRGGPTGGTDTQYF. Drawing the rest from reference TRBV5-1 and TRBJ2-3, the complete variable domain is KAGVTQTPRYLIKTRGQQVTLSCSPISGHRSVSWYQQTPGQGLQFLFEYFSETQRNKGNFPGRFSGRQFSNSRSEMNVSTLELGDSALYLCASRGGPTGGTDTQYFGPGTRLTVL.

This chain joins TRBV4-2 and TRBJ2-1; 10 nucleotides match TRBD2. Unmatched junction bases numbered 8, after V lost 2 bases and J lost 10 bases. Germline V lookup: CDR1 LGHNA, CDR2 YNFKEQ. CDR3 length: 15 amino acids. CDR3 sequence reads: CASSQRPAGGYEQFF. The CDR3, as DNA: TGTGCCAGCAGCCAAAGGCCAGCGGGAGGGTACGAGCAGTTCTTC.

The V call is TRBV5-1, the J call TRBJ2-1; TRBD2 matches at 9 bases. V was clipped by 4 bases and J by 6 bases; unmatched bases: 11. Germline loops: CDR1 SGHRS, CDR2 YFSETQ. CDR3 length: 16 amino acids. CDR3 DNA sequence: TGCGCCAGCAGCGCTCAAACCGGGACTAGCTTCAATGAGCAGTTCTTC. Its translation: CASSAQTGTSFNEQFF.

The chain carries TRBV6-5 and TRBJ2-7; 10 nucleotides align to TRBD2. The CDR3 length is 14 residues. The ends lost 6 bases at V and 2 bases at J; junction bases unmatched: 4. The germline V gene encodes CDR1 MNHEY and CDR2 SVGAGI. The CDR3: CASSSSGRTYEQYF. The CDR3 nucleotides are TGTGCCAGCAGCTCTAGCGGGAGAACCTACGAGCAGTACTTC.

The CDR3 nucleotides are TGCGCCAGCAGCTTCGGGGGTAGCTTGGAAGAAAAACTGTTTTTT. It yields the protein CASSFGGSLEEKLFF. The chain combines TRBV5-1 with TRBJ1-4; perhaps TRBD1 as D (5 bases). The germline V gene encodes CDR1 SGHRS and CDR2 YFSETQ. V gave up 2 bases and J gave up 8 bases, with 16 bases separating them. The CDR3 has 15 residues.

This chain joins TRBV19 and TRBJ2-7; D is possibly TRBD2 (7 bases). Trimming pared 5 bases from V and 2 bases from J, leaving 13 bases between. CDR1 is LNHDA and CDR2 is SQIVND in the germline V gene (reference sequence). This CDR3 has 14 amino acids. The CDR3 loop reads CASSGGAPPYEQYF. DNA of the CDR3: TGTGCCAGTAGTGGGGGGGCCCCTCCCTACGAGCAGTACTTC.

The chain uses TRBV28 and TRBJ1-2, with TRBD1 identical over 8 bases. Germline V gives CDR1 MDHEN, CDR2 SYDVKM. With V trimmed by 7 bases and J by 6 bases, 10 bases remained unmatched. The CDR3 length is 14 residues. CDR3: CASTKGQGINGYTF. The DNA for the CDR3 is TGTGCCAGCACCAAAGGACAGGGAATAAATGGCTACACCTTC.

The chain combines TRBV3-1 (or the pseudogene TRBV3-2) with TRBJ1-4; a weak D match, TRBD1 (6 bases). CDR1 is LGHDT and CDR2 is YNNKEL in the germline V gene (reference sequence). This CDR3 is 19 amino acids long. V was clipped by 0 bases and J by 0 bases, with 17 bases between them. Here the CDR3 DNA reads TGTGCCAGCAGCCAAGATCTAAACAGGGCGGAAGCAACTAATGAAAAACTGTTTTTT. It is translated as CASSQDLNRAEATNEKLFF.

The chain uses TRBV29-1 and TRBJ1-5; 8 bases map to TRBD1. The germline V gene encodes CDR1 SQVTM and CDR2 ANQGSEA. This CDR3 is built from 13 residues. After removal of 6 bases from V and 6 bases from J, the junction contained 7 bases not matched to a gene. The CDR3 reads CSVAGQGGQPQHF. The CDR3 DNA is TGCAGCGTGGCAGGACAGGGAGGTCAGCCCCAGCATTTT.

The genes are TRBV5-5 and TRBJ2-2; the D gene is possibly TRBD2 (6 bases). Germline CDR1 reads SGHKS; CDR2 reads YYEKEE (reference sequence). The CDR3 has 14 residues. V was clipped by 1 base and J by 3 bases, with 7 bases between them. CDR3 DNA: TGTGCCAGCAGCTTGAGGAGGGACACCGGGGAGCTGTTTTTT. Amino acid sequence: CASSLRRDTGELFF.

The CDR3 region has the DNA TGTGCCAGCAGCTCCTACGGGGGGACCACCTACGAGCAGTACTTC. It codes for CASSSYGGTTYEQYF. The chain recombines TRBV11-2 with TRBJ2-7, with TRBD2 matching over 7 bases. Germline CDR1 is SGHAT and CDR2 is FQNNGV. The CDR3 sequence is 15 residues long. The ends lost 4 bases at V and 2 bases at J; junction bases unmatched: 8. Supplemented by reference TRBV11-2 and TRBJ2-7, the full variable domain reads EAGVAQSPRYKIIEKRQSVAFWCNPISGHATLYWYQQILGQGPKLLIQFQNNGVVDDSQLPKDRFSAERLKGVDSTLKIQPAKLEDSAVYLCASSSYGGTTYEQYFGPGTRLTVT.

The DNA of the CDR3 is TGTGCCAGCAGCTTAGAATGGGTAGCGGGAGGGCAAGAGACCCAGTACTTC. Protein product: CASSLEWVAGGQETQYF. The chain recombines TRBV11-2 with TRBJ2-5; TRBD2 agrees at 11 bases. Trimming took 0 bases from V and 2 from J; bases not matched to a gene: 5. The length of the CDR3 is 17 residues. Germline V gene data show CDR1 as SGHAT and CDR2 as FQNNGV.

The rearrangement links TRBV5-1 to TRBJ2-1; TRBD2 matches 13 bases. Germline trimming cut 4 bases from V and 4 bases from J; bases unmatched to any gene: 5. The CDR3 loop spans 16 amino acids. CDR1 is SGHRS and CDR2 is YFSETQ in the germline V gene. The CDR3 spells CASSPPLAGGYNEQFF. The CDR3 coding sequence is TGCGCCAGCAGCCCACCACTAGCGGGAGGGTACAATGAGCAGTTCTTC. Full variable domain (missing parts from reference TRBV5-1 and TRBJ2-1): KAGVTQTPRYLIKTRGQQVTLSCSPISGHRSVSWYQQTPGQGLQFLFEYFSETQRNKGNFPGRFSGRQFSNSRSEMNVSTLELGDSALYLCASSPPLAGGYNEQFFGPGTRLTVL.

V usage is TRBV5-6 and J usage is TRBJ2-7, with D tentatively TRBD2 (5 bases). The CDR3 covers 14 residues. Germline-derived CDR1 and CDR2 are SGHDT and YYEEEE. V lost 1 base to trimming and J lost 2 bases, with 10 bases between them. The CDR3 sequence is CASSLFGKTYEQYF. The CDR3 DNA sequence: TGTGCCAGCAGCTTGTTCGGGAAAACCTACGAGCAGTACTTC.

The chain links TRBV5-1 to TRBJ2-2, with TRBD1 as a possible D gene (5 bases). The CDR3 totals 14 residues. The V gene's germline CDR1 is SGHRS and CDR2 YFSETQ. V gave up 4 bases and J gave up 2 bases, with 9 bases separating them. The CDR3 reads CASSRGANTGELFF. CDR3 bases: TGCGCCAGCAGCCGTGGGGCTAACACCGGGGAGCTGTTTTTT.

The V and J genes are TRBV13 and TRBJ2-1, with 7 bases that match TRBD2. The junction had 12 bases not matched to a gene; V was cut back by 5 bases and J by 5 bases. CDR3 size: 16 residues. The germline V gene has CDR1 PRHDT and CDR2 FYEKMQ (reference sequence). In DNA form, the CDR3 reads TGTGCCAGCAGCAACCCATTAGGAGGGAGGGACAATGAGCAGTTCTTC. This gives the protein CASSNPLGGRDNEQFF.

The DNA of the CDR3 is TGTGCCAGCAGCTTCACAGGGGGGGGCTACAATGAGCAGTTCTTC. This translates into CASSFTGGGYNEQFF. The chain has TRBV7-6 and TRBJ2-1; D may be TRBD1 (8 bases). The CDR3 runs to 15 residues. V lost 3 bases and J lost 3, with 12 bases in between. From germline, CDR1 is SGHVS and CDR2 FNYEAQ. Variable domain in full (rest from reference TRBV7-6 and TRBJ2-1): GAGVSQSPRYKVTKRGQDVALRCDPISGHVSLYWYRQALGQGPEFLTYFNYEAQQDKSGLPNDRFSAERPEGSISTLTIQRTEQRDSAMYRCASSFTGGGYNEQFFGPGTRLTVL.

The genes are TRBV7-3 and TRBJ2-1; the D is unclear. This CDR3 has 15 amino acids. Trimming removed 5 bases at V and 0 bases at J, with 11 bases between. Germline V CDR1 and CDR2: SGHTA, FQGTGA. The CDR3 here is CASSVSWSSYNEQFF. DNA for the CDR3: TGTGCCAGCAGCGTTTCGTGGAGCTCCTACAATGAGCAGTTCTTC.

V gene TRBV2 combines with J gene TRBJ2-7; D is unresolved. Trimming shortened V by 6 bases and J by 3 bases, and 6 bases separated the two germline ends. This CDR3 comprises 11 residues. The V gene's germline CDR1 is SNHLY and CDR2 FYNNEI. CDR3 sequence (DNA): TGTGCCAGCAGGAACATCTACGAGCAGTACTTC. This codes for CASRNIYEQYF.

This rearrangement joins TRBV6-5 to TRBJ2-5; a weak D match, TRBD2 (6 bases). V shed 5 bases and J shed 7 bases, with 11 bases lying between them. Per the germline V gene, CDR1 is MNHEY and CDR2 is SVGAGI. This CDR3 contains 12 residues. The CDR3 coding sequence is TGTGCCAGCAGTCCGAGGGGAGGGACCCAGTACTTC. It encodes CASSPRGGTQYF.

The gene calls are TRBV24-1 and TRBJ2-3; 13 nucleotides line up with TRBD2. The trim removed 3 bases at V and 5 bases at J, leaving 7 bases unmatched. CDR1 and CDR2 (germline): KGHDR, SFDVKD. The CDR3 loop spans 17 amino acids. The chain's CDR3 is CATSDNPGLAGRDTQYF. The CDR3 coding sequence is TGTGCCACCAGTGATAACCCGGGACTAGCGGGAAGAGATACGCAGTATTTT.

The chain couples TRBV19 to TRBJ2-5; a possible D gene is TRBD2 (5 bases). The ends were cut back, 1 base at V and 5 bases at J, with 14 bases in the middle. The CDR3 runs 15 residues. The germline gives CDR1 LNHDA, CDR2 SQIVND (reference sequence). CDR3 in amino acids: CASSIVPSLGETQYF. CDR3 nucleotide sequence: TGTGCCAGTAGTATAGTCCCTAGCCTGGGGGAGACCCAGTACTTC.

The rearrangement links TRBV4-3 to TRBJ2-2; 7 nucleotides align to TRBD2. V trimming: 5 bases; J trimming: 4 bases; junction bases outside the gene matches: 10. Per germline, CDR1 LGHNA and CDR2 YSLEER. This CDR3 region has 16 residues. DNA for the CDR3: TGCGCCAGCAGCTGGGTAGGGACTATATCCACCGGGGAGCTGTTTTTT. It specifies CASSWVGTISTGELFF.